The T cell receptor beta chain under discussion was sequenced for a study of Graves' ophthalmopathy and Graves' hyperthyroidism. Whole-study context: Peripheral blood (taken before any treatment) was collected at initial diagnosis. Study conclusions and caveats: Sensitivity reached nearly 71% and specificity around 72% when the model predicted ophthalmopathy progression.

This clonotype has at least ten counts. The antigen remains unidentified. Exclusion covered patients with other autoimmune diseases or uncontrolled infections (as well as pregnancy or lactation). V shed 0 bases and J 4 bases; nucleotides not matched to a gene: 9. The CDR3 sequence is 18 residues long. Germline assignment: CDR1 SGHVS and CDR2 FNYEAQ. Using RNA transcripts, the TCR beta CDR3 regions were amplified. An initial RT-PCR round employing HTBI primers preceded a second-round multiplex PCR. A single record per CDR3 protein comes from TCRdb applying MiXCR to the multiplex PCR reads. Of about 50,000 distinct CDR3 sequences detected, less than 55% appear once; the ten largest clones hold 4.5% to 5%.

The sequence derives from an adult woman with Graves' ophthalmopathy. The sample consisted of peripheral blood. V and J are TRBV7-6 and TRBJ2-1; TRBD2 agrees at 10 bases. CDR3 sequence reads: CASSLAPPTSGDYNEQFF. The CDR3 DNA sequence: TGTGCCAGCAGCTTAGCACCCCCTACTAGCGGGGATTACAATGAGCAGTTCTTC.